This T cell receptor beta chain derives from a study of human T cells and chemical hapten exposure. MiXCR, applied by TCRdb to the RACE reads, yields one record per CDR3 protein. The sample holds some 380,000 distinct CDR3 sequences; approximately 5.1% are singletons and the top ten take around 2.3%. About this clonotype itself: The antigen is unknown.

Study-level findings and limits: Expanded TCRs made up significantly more big CDR3 similarity clusters than controls did. Sensitizing with DPC caused no change in TCRs above 1 in 1000 frequency.

Stated time point: patch test 1, 2 weeks after DPC sensitization. Treatment meaning: therapeutic diphenylcyclopropenone sensitization with weekly scalp DPC. Blood draws preceded each patch test application. Unseparated into fractions, whole blood served as the source from which total RNA was extracted. V lost 1 base, J lost 7 bases, and 8 bases lay in between. Germline V gives CDR1 LGHDT, CDR2 YNNKEL (reference sequence). This CDR3 is built from 14 residues. This chain uses TRBV3-1 with TRBJ1-6; possibly TRBD1 for D (5 bases). The sample consisted of whole blood, taken in connection with sensitization to the hapten diphenylcyclopropenone (DPC). The TCR comes from a woman between 50 and 59 years old with alopecia areata. Some clones in this sample may be carry-over from other donors' samples. Here the CDR3 reads CASSQGQSNSPLHF. The CDR3 DNA follows: TGTGCCAGCAGCCAAGGACAGTCAAATTCACCCCTCCACTTT.